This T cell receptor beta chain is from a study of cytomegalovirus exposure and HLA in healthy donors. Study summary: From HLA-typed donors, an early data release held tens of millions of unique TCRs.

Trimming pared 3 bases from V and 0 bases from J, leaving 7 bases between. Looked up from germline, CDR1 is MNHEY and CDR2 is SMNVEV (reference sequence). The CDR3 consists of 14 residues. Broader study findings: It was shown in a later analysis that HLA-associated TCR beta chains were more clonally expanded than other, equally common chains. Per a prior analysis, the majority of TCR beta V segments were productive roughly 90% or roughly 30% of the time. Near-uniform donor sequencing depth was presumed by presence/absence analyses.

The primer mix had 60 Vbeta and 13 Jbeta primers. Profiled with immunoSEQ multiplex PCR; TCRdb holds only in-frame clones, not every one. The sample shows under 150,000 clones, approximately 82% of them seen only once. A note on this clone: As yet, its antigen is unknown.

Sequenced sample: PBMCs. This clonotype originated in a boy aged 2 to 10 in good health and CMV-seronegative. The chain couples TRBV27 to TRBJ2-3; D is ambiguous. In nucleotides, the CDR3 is TGTGCCAGCAGTTTCTTCTCTAGCACAGATACGCAGTATTTT. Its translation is CASSFFSSTDTQYF.